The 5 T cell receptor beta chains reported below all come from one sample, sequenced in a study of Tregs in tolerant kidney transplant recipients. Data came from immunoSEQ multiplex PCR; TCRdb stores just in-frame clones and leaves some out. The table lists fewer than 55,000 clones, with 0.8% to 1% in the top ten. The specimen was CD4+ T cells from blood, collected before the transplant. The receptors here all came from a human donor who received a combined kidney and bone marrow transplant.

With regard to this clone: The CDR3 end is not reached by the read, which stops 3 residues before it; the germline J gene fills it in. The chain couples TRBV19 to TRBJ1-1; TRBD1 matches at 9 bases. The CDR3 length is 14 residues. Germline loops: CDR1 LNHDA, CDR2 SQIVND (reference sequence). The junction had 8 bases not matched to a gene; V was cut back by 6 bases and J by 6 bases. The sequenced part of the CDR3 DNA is TGTGCCAGTAGCCGGGGACAGGGAATTGCTGAA. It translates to CASSRGQGIAE. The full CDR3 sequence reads CASSRGQGIAEAFF.

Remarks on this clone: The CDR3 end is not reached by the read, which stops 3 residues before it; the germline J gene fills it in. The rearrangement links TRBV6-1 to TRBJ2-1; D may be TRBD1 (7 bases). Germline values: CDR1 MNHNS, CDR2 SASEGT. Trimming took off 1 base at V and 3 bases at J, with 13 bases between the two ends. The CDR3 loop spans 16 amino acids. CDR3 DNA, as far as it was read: TGTGCCAGCAGTGAAGAGGAGGGGGCGGGCTACAATGAG. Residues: CASSEEEGAGYNE. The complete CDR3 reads CASSEEEGAGYNEQFF.

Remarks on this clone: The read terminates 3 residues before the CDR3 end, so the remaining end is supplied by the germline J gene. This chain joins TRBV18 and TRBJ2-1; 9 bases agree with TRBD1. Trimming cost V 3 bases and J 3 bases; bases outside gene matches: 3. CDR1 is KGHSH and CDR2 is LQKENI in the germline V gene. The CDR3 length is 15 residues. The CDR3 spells CASSPGQGSYNEQFF. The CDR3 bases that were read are TGTGCCAGCTCACCGGGACAGGGAAGCTACAATGAG.

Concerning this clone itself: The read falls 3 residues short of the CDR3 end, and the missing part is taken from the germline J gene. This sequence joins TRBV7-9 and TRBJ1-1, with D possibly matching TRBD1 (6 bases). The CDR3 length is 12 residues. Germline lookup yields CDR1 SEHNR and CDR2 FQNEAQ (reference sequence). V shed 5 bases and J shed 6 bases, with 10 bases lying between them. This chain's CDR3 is CASSPQGAEAFF. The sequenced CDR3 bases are TGTGCCAGCAGCCCACAGGGCGCTGAA.

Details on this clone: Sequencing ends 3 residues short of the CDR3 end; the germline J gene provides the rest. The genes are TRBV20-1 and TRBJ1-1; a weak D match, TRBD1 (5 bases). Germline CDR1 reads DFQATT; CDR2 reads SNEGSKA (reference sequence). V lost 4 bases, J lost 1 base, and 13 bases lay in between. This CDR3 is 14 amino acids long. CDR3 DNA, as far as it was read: TGCAGTGCTACATCCTCAAGGGGGAACACTGAA. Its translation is CSATSSRGNTE. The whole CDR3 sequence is CSATSSRGNTEAFF.